The present entry profiles one TCR beta chain with its context. The data were obtained in a study of blood T cell repertoires in COVID-19. About the study: The United States, Italy and Spain provided the acute and convalescent COVID-19 samples. PBMCs, B-cell-depleted T cells, or T cells were the source of the cDNA or gDNA that made up the material.

Original handling: Nucleated cell number was recorded as an estimate derived from reference gene primer amplification. Sequenced by immunoSEQ multiplex PCR; TCRdb stores in-frame clones only, minus some. Clone size and the V and J calls come from that table; the DNA yielded D and trimming. The table shows 150,000 or so clones, with roughly four fifths occurring only once. The germline CDR1 and CDR2 sequences are MNHEY and SMNVEV (reference sequence). This CDR3 spans 15 amino acids. V gave up 5 bases and J gave up 0 bases; unmatched junction bases: 5. This TCR derives from a human donor with acute or convalescent COVID-19. The donor label of this sample is uncertain. The chain has TRBV27 and TRBJ1-1; 8 bases fit TRBD1. The sample taken for sequencing was peripheral blood. In DNA, the CDR3 is TGTGCCAGCAGTCTATGGACAGGGATGAACACTGAAGCTTTCTTT. Its protein is CASSLWTGMNTEAFF.